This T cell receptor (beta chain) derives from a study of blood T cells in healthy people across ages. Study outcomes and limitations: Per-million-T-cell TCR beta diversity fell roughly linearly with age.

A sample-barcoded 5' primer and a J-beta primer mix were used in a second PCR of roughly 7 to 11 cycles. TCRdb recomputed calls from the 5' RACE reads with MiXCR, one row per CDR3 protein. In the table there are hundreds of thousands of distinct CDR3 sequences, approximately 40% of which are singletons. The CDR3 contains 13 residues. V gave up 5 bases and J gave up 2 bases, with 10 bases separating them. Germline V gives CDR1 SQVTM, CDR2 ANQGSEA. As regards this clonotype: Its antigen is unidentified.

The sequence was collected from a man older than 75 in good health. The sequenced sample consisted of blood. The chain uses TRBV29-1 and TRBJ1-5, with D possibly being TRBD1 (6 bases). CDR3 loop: CSVQQGGNQPQHF. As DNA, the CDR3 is TGCAGCGTTCAACAGGGTGGCAATCAGCCCCAGCATTTT.